One and the same sample provided the 21 T cell receptor beta chains below, sequenced in a study of blood T cell repertoires in COVID-19. The table came from immunoSEQ multiplex PCR; TCRdb's copy has only in-frame clones and leaves some out. The sample includes fewer than 250,000 clones, approximately 84% of them seen just once. The sequenced sample was PBMCs or T cells enriched from blood (not recorded which). All receptors derive from a woman under 40 who had recovered from COVID-19.

V is TRBV27 and J is TRBJ2-2; TRBD2 matches at 8 bases. Trimming at V came to 3 bases and at J to 4 bases, leaving 4 bases not matched to a gene. This CDR3 comprises 15 residues. Germline V gene data show CDR1 as MNHEY and CDR2 as SMNVEV (reference sequence). In nucleotides, the CDR3 is TGTGCCAGCAGTTTGGGGACTAGTCTCACCGGGGAGCTGTTTTTT. This codes for CASSLGTSLTGELFF.

V usage is TRBV5-1 and J usage is TRBJ2-7; D ambiguous. The germline V and J ends were trimmed by 0 bases and 0 bases, with 4 bases remaining between them. The germline CDR1 and CDR2 sequences are SGHRS and YFSETQ. There are 13 residues in the CDR3. The CDR3 DNA is TGCGCCAGCAGCTTGGCCGGCTCCTACGAGCAGTACTTC. Protein sequence: CASSLAGSYEQYF.

DNA for the CDR3: TGTGCCGCTTCAGGCAGTACGGGGGGAGGAAACACCATATATTTT. This gives the protein CAASGSTGGGNTIYF. The chain uses TRBV15 and TRBJ1-3; D might be TRBD1 (5 bases). V lost 11 bases and J lost 4, with 21 bases in between. This CDR3 contains 15 residues. Germline values: CDR1 LNHNV, CDR2 YYDKDF (reference sequence).

The chain recombines TRBV19 with TRBJ1-1; D is perhaps TRBD1 (6 bases). CDR1 and CDR2 (germline): LNHDA, SQIVND (reference sequence). CDR3 size: 13 residues. V lost 7 bases and J 5 bases, leaving 14 bases between the germline ends. The CDR3 bases are TGTGCCAGTACGCGGGGGGCGCCGACTGAAGCTTTCTTT. It translates to CASTRGAPTEAFF.

V and J are TRBV5-4 and TRBJ2-6, with D tentatively TRBD2 (5 bases). Per the germline V gene, CDR1 is SGHNT and CDR2 is YYREEE (reference sequence). The CDR3 sequence is 15 residues long. The ends were cut back, 0 bases at V and 2 bases at J, with 6 bases in the middle. The CDR3 reads CASSLDGAGANVLTF. CDR3 DNA sequence: TGTGCCAGCAGCTTGGACGGGGCTGGGGCCAACGTCCTGACTTTC.

This clone was seen a single time. This chain joins TRBV2 and TRBJ2-3, with 9 bases that match TRBD1. V trimming: 6 bases; J trimming: 6 bases; junction bases outside the gene matches: 10. This CDR3 has 15 amino acids. Germline lookup yields CDR1 SNHLY and CDR2 FYNNEI. The CDR3 protein is CASRPGTGLGDTQYF. The DNA for the CDR3 is TGTGCCAGCAGACCCGGGACAGGGCTTGGGGATACGCAGTATTTT.

The J gene is TRBJ1-1, the V gene TRBV6-5; 8 bases align to TRBD1. The V and J ends lost 6 bases and 5 bases, in that order; junction bases with no gene match: 5. The CDR3 is made up of 13 amino acids. Germline-derived CDR1 and CDR2 are MNHEY and SVGAGI. Here the CDR3 DNA reads TGTGCCAGCAGGTGGACAGGGAATACTGAAGCTTTCTTT. It yields the protein CASRWTGNTEAFF.

This sequence joins TRBV7-3 and TRBJ2-1; 11 bases align to TRBD2. The CDR3 is 15 amino acids. The V gene's germline CDR1 is SGHTA and CDR2 FQGTGA. Trimming removed 5 bases from V and 4 bases from J; junction bases left unmatched: 4. CDR3 amino acids: CASSNIAGGYNEQFF. The CDR3 DNA reads TGTGCCAGCAGCAATATAGCGGGAGGGTACAATGAGCAGTTCTTC.

The chain combines TRBV6-5 with TRBJ2-1; TRBD2 matches at 7 bases. The CDR3 has 14 amino acids. The V gene's germline CDR1 is MNHEY and CDR2 SVGAGI. J was trimmed by 4 bases and V by 7 bases; bases with no gene match: 7. CDR3 sequence: CASKTSESYNEQFF. The DNA for the CDR3 is TGTGCCAGCAAAACTAGCGAATCTTACAATGAGCAGTTCTTC.

This clone occurred once. The chain employs TRBV6-5 and TRBJ1-5; the match to TRBD1 covers 12 bases. This CDR3 comprises 15 residues. Germline lookup yields CDR1 MNHEY and CDR2 SVGAGI. J was trimmed by 6 bases and V by 6 bases; bases with no gene match: 6. CDR3 in amino acids: CASSLGQGASQPQHF. In nucleotides, the CDR3 is TGTGCCAGCAGCCTGGGACAGGGGGCAAGTCAGCCCCAGCATTTT.

This rearrangement joins TRBV24-1 to TRBJ2-7; weak D call: TRBD2 (5 bases). Germline CDR1 is KGHDR and CDR2 is SFDVKD. The CDR3 is 14 amino acids. Trimming stripped 3 bases from V and 2 bases from J, with 10 bases between. In nucleotides, the CDR3 is TGTGCCACCAGTGATGAGGACGGGACCTACGAGCAGTACTTC. Its protein product is CATSDEDGTYEQYF.

The chain is built from TRBV1 and TRBJ2-2; the table assigns TRBD2, which was not confirmed against the DNA. TRBV1 is a pseudogene segment. This CDR3 is built from 16 residues. The CDR3 region has the DNA TGCACCAGCAGTCCAATAGCGGGTTCGAACACCGGGGAGCTGTTTTTT. This sequence encodes CTSSPIAGSNTGELFF.

This clone was seen more than once but under ten times. This chain joins TRBV4-1 and TRBJ2-1; tentative D call: TRBD2 (6 bases). V dropped 0 bases and J dropped 14 bases, with 14 bases sitting between them. This CDR3 contains 13 residues. CDR1 and CDR2 from the germline V gene are MGHRA and YSYEKL. This CDR3 reads CASSQDRLGREFF. The CDR3 bases are TGCGCCAGCAGCCAAGATAGACTAGGGAGAGAGTTCTTC.

The chain joins TRBV3-1 (or the pseudogene TRBV3-2) to TRBJ2-1, with 14 positions matching TRBD2. CDR1 and CDR2 from the germline V gene are LGHDT and YNNKEL (reference sequence). The CDR3 has 16 residues. V lost 4 bases and J lost 15; bases outside the gene matches: 14. DNA of the CDR3: TGTGCCAGCAGCCCCTCGGGGACTAGCGGGGGCTCGAAGCGGTTCTTC. This gives the protein CASSPSGTSGGSKRFF.

As regards this clone: The same CDR3 can be traced to other DNA sequences in this sample. This chain uses TRBV28 with TRBJ2-7; 7 bases match TRBD1. Trimming cost V 8 bases and J 0 bases; bases outside gene matches: 4. Germline CDR1 and CDR2: MDHEN and SYDVKM. The CDR3 is 13 residues long. The CDR3: CASSRGSSYEQYF. For the CDR3, the DNA is TGTGCCAGCTCCAGGGGGAGCTCCTACGAGCAGTACTTC.

The chain links TRBV6-8 to TRBJ1-4; TRBD1 is a possible D gene (5 bases). Germline CDR1 MNHGY, CDR2 SAAAGT. The CDR3 consists of 13 residues. V was pared by 11 bases and J by 5 bases, with 15 bases between. The CDR3 loop reads CAGRVRGNEKLFF. CDR3 coding DNA: TGTGCCGGCCGGGTAAGGGGAAATGAAAAACTGTTTTTT.

The rearrangement joins TRBV5-8 to TRBJ1-3; 7 nucleotides line up with TRBD1. Germline V CDR1 and CDR2: SGHTS, YDEGEE. J lost 7 bases, V lost 2 bases, and 9 bases had no gene match. The CDR3 spans 15 residues. CDR3 nucleotide sequence: TGTGCCAGCAGCTTTCGGGACAGCCGAGCGAACACCATATATTTT. It is translated as CASSFRDSRANTIYF.

The V and J genes are TRBV5-4 and TRBJ2-5; D is perhaps TRBD1 (6 bases). This CDR3 region has 15 residues. Trimming left V 0 bases short and J 5 bases short, with 14 bases between. Per germline, CDR1 SGHNT and CDR2 YYREEE (reference sequence). The CDR3 spells CASSLAAGAGETQYF. The CDR3 nucleotides are TGTGCCAGCAGCTTGGCCGCAGGGGCAGGGGAGACCCAGTACTTC.

The rearrangement joins TRBV19 to TRBJ1-4; D is perhaps TRBD1 (5 bases). CDR1 LNHDA and CDR2 SQIVND come from the germline V gene (reference sequence). The germline V and J ends were trimmed by 6 bases and 7 bases, with 12 bases remaining between them. The length of the CDR3 is 13 residues. The CDR3 loop reads CASSQTETEKLFF. Here the CDR3 DNA reads TGTGCCAGTAGCCAGACAGAGACTGAAAAACTGTTTTTT.

V and J are TRBV19 and TRBJ1-5; a possible D gene is TRBD1 (5 bases). Germline values: CDR1 LNHDA, CDR2 SQIVND (reference sequence). Between the trimmed V and J ends, which lost 3 bases and 0 bases, there was a span of 24 bases. The CDR3 sequence is 20 residues long. The CDR3 bases are TGTGCCAGTAGTATCAACCCGCGGGGGGTTGCGTATGGTAGCAATCAGCCCCAGCATTTT. This codes for CASSINPRGVAYGSNQPQHF.

Comment on this clone: At one end the junction does not follow the germline gene, possibly because of a read error. The chain has TRBV7-7 and TRBJ1-1, with 8 bases identical to TRBD1. CDR1 is SSHAT and CDR2 is FNYEAQ in the germline V gene (reference sequence). The CDR3 is 15 residues long. CDR3 region: CASSLWTGKGGEAFF. DNA for the CDR3: TGTGCTAGCAGCTTATGGACAGGGAAGGGAGGTGAAGCTTTCTTT.